This T cell receptor beta chain was sequenced in a study of cytomegalovirus exposure and HLA in healthy donors. Findings and limits, study-wide: In a later analysis, TCR beta V- and J-gene trimming showed a link to a missense DCLRE1C variant.

In this sample, this clone turned up a few times. What it binds is unknown. The PCR made use of 60 Vbeta and 13 Jbeta primers. Assay: immunoSEQ multiplex PCR; the TCRdb copy retains only in-frame clones and omits some. The sample consists of about 98,000 clones, approximately 70% of them appearing once. The sequencing input was PBMCs. This TCR came from a man aged 50 to 59 in good health and CMV-seronegative.

The CDR3 here is CARNKMNTEAFF. CDR3 bases: TGTGCCCGGAACAAGATGAACACTGAAGCTTTCTTT. This chain joins TRBV30 and TRBJ1-1; D unresolved. V lost 8 bases and J 0 bases, leaving 10 bases between the germline ends. There are 12 residues in the CDR3. Germline CDR1 is GTSNPN and CDR2 is SVGIG (reference sequence). The entire variable domain, with the rest obtained from reference TRBV30 and TRBJ1-1, is as follows: SQTIHQWPATLVQPVGSPLSLECTVEGTSNPNLYWYRQAAGRGLQLLFYSVGIGQISSEVPQNLSASRPQDRQFILSSKKLLLSDSGFYLCARNKMNTEAFFGQGTRLTVV.